This passage covers 12 T cell receptor beta chains from one sample sequenced in a study of T cells in Graves' hyperthyroidism and ophthalmopathy. Amplification yielded TCR beta CDR3 regions, with RNA transcripts as the source. HTBI primers were employed in a first-round RT-PCR of the TCR CDR3. MiXCR, run by TCRdb on the multiplex PCR reads, gives a single entry per CDR3 protein. The data hold about 600,000 distinct CDR3 sequences, with more than 14% observed a single time. The material sequenced was blood. These receptors originate from a woman aged 45-60 years with Graves' ophthalmopathy.

This clonotype was counted ten times or more. V usage is TRBV5-1 and J usage is TRBJ2-7; 8 bases fit TRBD1. Trimming took 5 bases from V and 3 from J; bases not matched to a gene: 10. CDR3 length: 15 amino acids. CDR1 SGHRS and CDR2 YFSETQ come from the germline V gene. The CDR3 reads CASREGQARFYEQYF. As DNA, the CDR3 is TGCGCCAGCAGGGAGGGACAGGCCCGCTTCTACGAGCAGTACTTC.

The rearrangement joins TRBV4-2 to TRBJ1-4, with 7 bases matching TRBD1. The germline V gene encodes CDR1 LGHNA and CDR2 YNFKEQ. V trimming: 2 bases; J trimming: 0 bases; junction bases outside the gene matches: 9. The CDR3 contains 18 residues. The chain's CDR3 is CASSQTLQGTATNEKLFF. CDR3 coding DNA: TGTGCCAGCAGCCAAACACTACAGGGGACGGCAACTAATGAAAAACTGTTTTTT.

This clonotype was seen many times. The chain combines TRBV16 with TRBJ1-5; D is ambiguous. Trimming removed 2 bases at V and 5 bases at J, with 13 bases between. The CDR3 is 15 amino acids. In germline, CDR1 is KGHSY, CDR2 FQNENV. This CDR3 reads CASSQRFSNYQPQHF. The CDR3 DNA reads as TGTGCCAGCAGCCAACGTTTCAGCAATTATCAGCCCCAGCATTTT.

The chain uses TRBV28 and TRBJ1-1; 8 bases match TRBD1. Germline CDR1 reads MDHEN; CDR2 reads SYDVKM. The trim removed 7 bases at V and 4 bases at J, leaving 11 bases unmatched. The CDR3 extends over 15 amino acids. The CDR3, as DNA: TGTGCCAGCAATTACTTACAGGGGGTTGGCACTGAAGCTTTCTTT. This gives the protein CASNYLQGVGTEAFF. Variable domain in full (rest from reference TRBV28 and TRBJ1-1): DVKVTQSSRYLVKRTGEKVFLECVQDMDHENMFWYRQDPGLGLRLIYFSYDVKMKEKGDIPEGYSVSREKKERFSLILESASTNQTSMYLCASNYLQGVGTEAFFGQGTRLTVV.

The sample holds many counts of this clonotype. This sequence joins TRBV12-3 or TRBV12-4 and TRBJ1-5, with D perhaps TRBD1 (6 bases). Trimming took 0 bases from V and 6 from J, leaving 12 bases between them. The CDR3 loop spans 15 amino acids. The CDR3 DNA follows: TGTGCCAGCAGTTTAGCGCAGGGGCCAAGTCAGCCCCAGCATTTT. It specifies CASSLAQGPSQPQHF.

With regard to this clonotype: Since no conserved phenylalanine or tryptophan closes the CDR3, a read error is the likely cause. The chain couples TRBV6-1 to TRBJ1-2; 7 nucleotides align to TRBD1. Germline values: CDR1 MNHNS, CDR2 SASEGT. The trim removed 5 bases at V and 0 bases at J, leaving 12 bases unmatched. The CDR3 extends over 17 amino acids. CDR3: CASSTRQGIRTNYGYTL. DNA for the CDR3: TGTGCCAGCAGTACCCGACAGGGAATTCGTACTAACTATGGCTACACCCTC.

This clonotype was detected many times. The chain uses TRBV11-3 and TRBJ2-5; TRBD2 aligns across 7 bases. Germline V lookup: CDR1 SGHNT, CDR2 YENEEA. V was clipped by 1 base and J by 2 bases; unmatched bases: 10. The CDR3 sequence is 17 residues long. CDR3 loop: CASSLGVFLAAQETQYF. The CDR3 DNA reads TGTGCCAGCAGCTTAGGGGTATTTCTAGCGGCACAAGAGACCCAGTACTTC.

The chain employs TRBV6-2 or TRBV6-3 and TRBJ2-2, with no clear D. CDR3 length: 11 amino acids. Germline V gene sequence: CDR1 MNHEY, CDR2 SVGEGT. V lost 7 bases, J lost 6 bases, and 6 bases lay in between. In nucleotides, the CDR3 is TGTGCCAGCAAGGACCCCGGGGAGCTGTTTTTT. Protein sequence: CASKDPGELFF.

At least ten counts were recorded for this clonotype. The V gene is TRBV6-5, the J gene TRBJ2-5; D possibly corresponds to TRBD1 (5 bases). This CDR3 is built from 15 residues. Trimming removed 0 bases from V and 5 bases from J, with 13 bases in between. Germline-derived CDR1 and CDR2 are MNHEY and SVGAGI. CDR3 bases: TGTGCCAGCAGTTACTCGCACCAGGGATATGAGACCCAGTACTTC. Translated: CASSYSHQGYETQYF.

This clonotype has at least ten counts. V usage is TRBV12-3 or TRBV12-4 and J usage is TRBJ2-1; TRBD2 is a possible D gene (5 bases). V was shortened by 1 base and J by 12 bases, with 13 bases between the two germline ends. The CDR3 consists of 13 residues. The CDR3 sequence: CASSLGATRVQFF. DNA of the CDR3: TGTGCCAGCAGTTTAGGGGCTACGAGGGTGCAGTTCTTC.

This clonotype appeared many times. The chain employs TRBV7-6 and TRBJ2-7, with D unresolved. Germline V gene lookup returns CDR1 SGHVS and CDR2 FNYEAQ. The germline V and J ends were trimmed by 5 bases and 0 bases, with 14 bases remaining between them. The CDR3 runs 15 residues. This chain's CDR3 is CASSPAGVSSYEQYF. CDR3 in DNA: TGTGCCAGCAGCCCCGCTGGGGTGAGCTCCTACGAGCAGTACTTC.

The chain links TRBV6-2 or TRBV6-3 to TRBJ2-7, with D perhaps matching TRBD2 (6 bases). V lost 5 bases, J lost 2 bases, and 16 bases lay in between. CDR1 is MNHEY, CDR2 SVGEGT, per germline. The CDR3 consists of 15 residues. The CDR3 DNA reads TGTGCCAGCAGTCGCACCGGGACTGTGACCTACGAGCAGTACTTC. This encodes CASSRTGTVTYEQYF.